These 17 T cell receptor beta chains originate from one sample sequenced in a study of shared clonotypes between healthy human individuals. The data were produced by immunoSEQ multiplex PCR, yet TCRdb's version contains in-frame clones alone and is incomplete. The sample records just over 2,000,000 clones, over 85% being singletons. What was sequenced was naive CD4+ T cells sorted from blood. Subset indicated: CD45RA+ positively selected. The origin of the receptors is a man aged 18 to 29 in good health.

The chain recombines TRBV27 with TRBJ2-1; TRBD1 matches 9 bases. The V and J ends lost 1 base and 7 bases, in that order; junction bases with no gene match: 11. The CDR3 spans 17 residues. Germline-derived CDR1 and CDR2 are MNHEY and SMNVEV (reference sequence). CDR3 coding DNA: TGTGCCAGCAGTTTATTTTTCGGGACAGGGCCCACTAATGAGCAGTTCTTC. Protein sequence: CASSLFFGTGPTNEQFF.

The J gene is TRBJ1-1, the V gene TRBV9, with 7 bases identical to TRBD1. Germline assignment: CDR1 SGDLS and CDR2 YYNGEE. The CDR3 sequence is 17 residues long. After removal of 4 bases from V and 0 bases from J, the junction contained 12 bases not matched to a gene. In nucleotides, the CDR3 is TGTGCCAGCAGCCCCGGGACAGAGAGAAGAATGAACACTGAAGCTTTCTTT. Protein product: CASSPGTERRMNTEAFF.

This chain uses TRBV29-1 with TRBJ2-5; TRBD2 matches 9 bases. The J segment lost 5 bases and the V segment lost 6 bases, leaving 7 bases of the junction unmatched. This CDR3 has 13 amino acids. Germline loops: CDR1 SQVTM, CDR2 ANQGSEA. CDR3 region: CSVVSGSGETQYF. CDR3 DNA: TGCAGCGTAGTTAGCGGGAGCGGGGAGACCCAGTACTTC.

Worth noting for this clone: Within the sample, other DNA sequences also encode this same CDR3. The chain has TRBV28 and TRBJ2-6; D gene uncertain. Germline CDR1 and CDR2: MDHEN and SYDVKM. The CDR3 spans 12 residues. Trimming pared 7 bases from V and 1 base from J, leaving 2 bases between. CDR3 DNA: TGTGCCAGCACTTCTGGGGCCAACGTCCTGACTTTC. Translation gives CASTSGANVLTF.

The J gene is TRBJ2-7, the V gene TRBV10-3; the match to TRBD2 covers 8 bases. This CDR3 spans 13 amino acids. V dropped 7 bases and J dropped 7; count of bases not matched to a gene: 9. CDR1 ENHRY and CDR2 SYGVKD come from the germline V gene. The CDR3 is CAIKEAGATEQYF. CDR3 bases: TGTGCCATCAAAGAAGCGGGGGCCACGGAGCAGTACTTC.

The rearrangement links TRBV5-1 to TRBJ2-1, with D hard to call. V shed 0 bases and J shed 8 bases, with 15 bases lying between them. Germline loops: CDR1 SGHRS, CDR2 YFSETQ. CDR3 length: 15 residues. CDR3 in amino acids: CASSLGVDLGDEQFF. The DNA for the CDR3 is TGCGCCAGCAGCTTGGGCGTAGACTTGGGCGATGAGCAGTTCTTC.

This clone was counted between two and nine times. The chain is built from TRBV30 and TRBJ2-2, with 13 bases lining up with TRBD2. Per germline, CDR1 GTSNPN and CDR2 SVGIG (reference sequence). There are 19 residues in the CDR3. V was pared by 0 bases and J by 3 bases, with 10 bases of the junction left unmatched. The CDR3 loop is CAWSVGLAGELYDTGELFF. CDR3 bases: TGTGCCTGGAGTGTCGGACTAGCGGGGGAGCTATATGACACCGGGGAGCTGTTTTTT.

The V call is TRBV4-1, the J call TRBJ1-1, with unresolved D. With 4 bases removed from V and 0 bases from J, the gap between germline ends came to 6 bases. The CDR3 covers 13 residues. CDR1 is MGHRA and CDR2 is YSYEKL in the germline V gene. CDR3 nucleotide sequence: TGCGCCAGCAGCCCTCGTATGAACACTGAAGCTTTCTTT. Amino acid sequence: CASSPRMNTEAFF.

The chain's CDR3 is CASRRGQGITGELFF. CDR3 coding DNA: TGTGCCAGCAGACGGGGACAGGGGATCACCGGGGAGCTGTTTTTT. J is TRBJ2-2 and V is TRBV6-5; 10 bases are shared with TRBD1. The CDR3 length is 15 residues. With V trimmed by 6 bases and J by 4 bases, 5 bases remained unmatched. Per germline, CDR1 MNHEY and CDR2 SVGAGI.

The chain carries TRBV6-5 and TRBJ1-1, with TRBD1 identical over 7 bases. Per germline, CDR1 MNHEY and CDR2 SVGAGI. The CDR3 runs 16 residues. V lost 0 bases to trimming and J lost 2 bases; unmatched junction nucleotides: 6. The CDR3 coding sequence is TGTGCCAGCAGTTACTCGTGGACAGGCCTCAACACTGAAGCTTTCTTT. Translation: CASSYSWTGLNTEAFF.

In nucleotides, the CDR3 is TGCGCCAGCAGCCAAGGTCCCTTCGCCACCTACGAGCAGTACTTC. The encoded protein is CASSQGPFATYEQYF. The V gene is TRBV4-1, the J gene TRBJ2-7; D gene unclear. The CDR3 runs 15 residues. Germline lookup yields CDR1 MGHRA and CDR2 YSYEKL. V was cut by 1 base and J by 2 bases, with 12 bases left in between.

This sequence joins TRBV7-2 and TRBJ2-3; D possibly uses TRBD1 or TRBD2 (6 bases each). The germline V gene encodes CDR1 SGHTA and CDR2 FQGNSA. CDR3 length: 14 residues. V was cut by 6 bases and J by 2 bases, with 12 bases left in between. The CDR3: CASRWGANTDTQYF. The CDR3, as DNA: TGTGCCAGCAGATGGGGGGCTAACACAGATACGCAGTATTTT.

The rearrangement joins TRBV2 to TRBJ2-1; D call uncertain. The CDR3 has 10 amino acids. Germline V gene data show CDR1 as SNHLY and CDR2 as FYNNEI. V lost 4 bases to trimming and J lost 7 bases, with 2 bases between them. The CDR3 DNA reads as TGTGCCAGCAGTGGTAATGAGCAGTTCTTC. As protein: CASSGNEQFF.

The J gene is TRBJ2-3, the V gene TRBV4-3; TRBD2 matches at 8 bases. The CDR3 has 18 residues. V lost 0 bases, J lost 2 bases, and 10 bases stayed unmatched. Germline assignment: CDR1 LGHNA and CDR2 YSLEER. The CDR3 is CASSQDYVGRENTDTQYF. In DNA form, the CDR3 reads TGCGCCAGCAGCCAAGATTACGTCGGGAGGGAAAACACAGATACGCAGTATTTT.

The V gene is TRBV27, the J gene TRBJ1-1; a possible D gene is TRBD1 (5 bases). The germline CDR1 and CDR2 sequences are MNHEY and SMNVEV (reference sequence). The V end was cut by 1 base, the J end by 4 bases, with 16 bases between. The CDR3 covers 16 residues. The CDR3 here is CASSLYPAPGRTEAFF. For the CDR3, the DNA is TGTGCCAGCAGTTTATATCCTGCCCCGGGGCGCACTGAAGCTTTCTTT.

A note on this clone: Different DNA sequences within this sample yield the same CDR3. This chain uses TRBV5-1 with TRBJ2-7; 8 nucleotides agree with TRBD1. The V segment lost 5 bases and the J segment 3 bases; nucleotides outside the gene matches: 4. There are 13 residues in the CDR3. Germline CDR1 is SGHRS and CDR2 is YFSETQ. The chain's CDR3 is CASRPGQGYEQYF. DNA of the CDR3: TGCGCCAGCAGACCCGGACAGGGCTACGAGCAGTACTTC.

The chain joins TRBV6-6 to TRBJ1-1; D unclear. The ends were cut back, 0 bases at V and 7 bases at J, with 6 bases in the middle. The CDR3 length is 12 residues. Germline V gene lookup returns CDR1 MNHNY and CDR2 SVGAGI (reference sequence). In nucleotides, the CDR3 is TGTGCCAGCAGTTACTCGGCAAATGAAGCTTTCTTT. Translated, it gives CASSYSANEAFF.